This note documents a single T cell receptor beta chain sequence. Amplification used 60 Vbeta primers and 13 Jbeta primers. The assay was immunoSEQ multiplex PCR, and TCRdb's table has in-frame clones only and misses some. The sample comprises around 140,000 clones, roughly 80% of which are singletons, and approximately 4.1% rests with the top ten. This sample is drawn from a study of cytomegalovirus exposure and HLA in healthy donors. This CDR3 region has 13 residues. Germline-derived CDR1 and CDR2 are LNHDA and SQIVND (reference sequence). V was clipped by 5 bases and J by 4 bases, with 11 bases between them.

V usage is TRBV19 and J usage is TRBJ1-1, with D perhaps matching TRBD1 (6 bases). Sequencing used PBMCs. This receptor was taken from a man aged 35-49 years in good health and CMV-seronegative. The CDR3 coding sequence is TGTGCCAGTAGTCCACAGGGACCCACTGAAGCTTTCTTT. Its translation is CASSPQGPTEAFF.